A single sample is the source of the 12 T cell receptor beta chains below, sequenced in a study of identical twins. MiXCR, run by TCRdb on the 5' RACE reads, gives a single entry per CDR3 protein. The data show some 250,000 distinct CDR3 sequences, over 9.5% seen once. Another study also made use of these data, one on yellow fever vaccine responses in identical twins.

Sequenced input: memory (CD45RO+) T cells sorted from blood. These receptors were taken from a woman aged 18-29 years in good health.

Note on this clonotype: The missing conserved phenylalanine or tryptophan at the end of this CDR3 makes a read error likely. V is TRBV6-2 or TRBV6-3 and J is TRBJ2-7, with unresolved D. CDR1 is MNHEY, CDR2 SVGEGT, per germline. The V end was cut by 9 bases, the J end by 2 bases, with 14 bases between. The CDR3 extends over 13 amino acids. DNA for the CDR3: TGTGCCAGTAGCACTTGGAACCCCTACGAGCAGTACCTC. Protein sequence: CASSTWNPYEQYL.

The chain has TRBV20-1 and TRBJ2-5, with D possibly TRBD1 on 6 matching bases. Germline V gene data show CDR1 as DFQATT and CDR2 as SNEGSKA (reference sequence). V was trimmed by 4 bases and J by 5 bases, leaving 17 bases between them. This CDR3 is built from 14 residues. The CDR3 region is CSAIPLGGRETQYF. The CDR3 region has the DNA TGCAGTGCTATCCCCCTAGGGGGACGCGAGACCCAGTACTTC.

In its sample, this clonotype was seen a few times. The chain links TRBV7-9 to TRBJ2-7; weak D call: TRBD2 (5 bases). The V gene lost 5 bases and the J gene lost 0 bases, with 11 bases spanning the gap. From germline, CDR1 is SEHNR and CDR2 FQNEAQ (reference sequence). This CDR3 has 14 residues. CDR3 nucleotide sequence: TGTGCCAGCAGCGCGGGCCTACCCTCCTACGAGCAGTACTTC. Translation: CASSAGLPSYEQYF.

The chain combines TRBV12-3 or TRBV12-4 with TRBJ2-3; TRBD1 is a possible D gene (6 bases). The CDR3 length is 17 residues. V gave up 3 bases and J gave up 1 base, with 17 bases separating them. DNA of the CDR3: TGTGCCAGCAGTTTTTGGGACACACGAACGGGCACAGATACGCAGTATTTT. This sequence encodes CASSFWDTRTGTDTQYF.

A few counts support this clonotype. This rearrangement joins TRBV7-9 to TRBJ2-7, with D unresolved. V was pared by 3 bases and J by 2 bases, with 11 bases between. The CDR3 is 14 amino acids. Germline CDR1 reads SEHNR; CDR2 reads FQNEAQ (reference sequence). The CDR3 nucleotides read TGTGCCAGCAGCTTCCCCCAGACTGCCTACGAGCAGTACTTC. Residues: CASSFPQTAYEQYF.

This clonotype was observed many times. V usage is TRBV12-3 or TRBV12-4 and J usage is TRBJ1-1, with 7 bases that match TRBD1. The CDR3 extends over 14 amino acids. V lost 8 bases and J lost 7; bases outside the gene matches: 13. The CDR3 region has the DNA TGTGCCAGCCAACTTACAGGGGAAAGAGGTGAAGCTTTCTTT. This gives the protein CASQLTGERGEAFF.

This chain joins TRBV2 and TRBJ1-4, with a tentative D call TRBD1 (6 bases). The length of the CDR3 is 14 residues. CDR1 is SNHLY and CDR2 is FYNNEI in the germline V gene. With 6 bases removed from V and 5 bases from J, the gap between germline ends came to 13 bases. CDR3 DNA sequence: TGTGCCAGCAGACTGGACAGTAAAAATGAAAAACTGTTTTTT. Translating it yields CASRLDSKNEKLFF.

The chain carries TRBV14 and TRBJ2-7, with a weak D call TRBD2 (5 bases). There are 13 residues in the CDR3. Germline lookup yields CDR1 SGHDN and CDR2 FVKESK. Between the trimmed V and J ends, which lost 6 bases and 3 bases, there was a span of 12 bases. The CDR3 nucleotides are TGTGCCAGCAGACTTACGGGAAGCTACGAGCAGTACTTC. This encodes CASRLTGSYEQYF.

The rearrangement links TRBV12-3 or TRBV12-4 to TRBJ2-7; D is perhaps TRBD1 (6 bases). The CDR3 sequence is 13 residues long. The V gene lost 0 bases and the J gene lost 6 bases, with 9 bases spanning the gap. CDR3 bases: TGTGCCAGCAGTTTAGCGCAGGGGACCGAGCAGTACTTC. Residues: CASSLAQGTEQYF.

There are a few counts of this clonotype. The gene calls are TRBV29-1 and TRBJ1-5, with D uncertain. The CDR3 spans 14 residues. Germline assignment: CDR1 SQVTM and CDR2 ANQGSEA. V was clipped by 2 bases and J by 0 bases, with 8 bases between them. The CDR3 sequence is CSVEHRYSNQPQHF. CDR3 DNA sequence: TGCAGCGTTGAACACAGATATAGCAATCAGCCCCAGCATTTT.

This clonotype was counted ten times or more. V is TRBV12-3 or TRBV12-4 and J is TRBJ2-2; the D gene is possibly TRBD1 (6 bases). This CDR3 is built from 18 residues. The V and J ends lost 3 bases and 2 bases respectively, with 19 bases between them. The CDR3 region is CASSFGQRQPVNTGELFF. The CDR3 DNA sequence: TGTGCCAGCAGTTTCGGACAGAGGCAACCGGTTAACACCGGGGAGCTGTTTTTT.

The chain is built from TRBV30 and TRBJ2-1, with 8 bases that match TRBD1. CDR1 is GTSNPN and CDR2 is SVGIG in the germline V gene (reference sequence). Losses at the gene ends were 5 bases for V and 4 bases for J; bases not matched to a gene: 4. The CDR3 is 13 amino acids. The CDR3 DNA reads TGTGCCTGGGACAGGGGACGGTACAATGAGCAGTTCTTC. This gives the protein CAWDRGRYNEQFF.